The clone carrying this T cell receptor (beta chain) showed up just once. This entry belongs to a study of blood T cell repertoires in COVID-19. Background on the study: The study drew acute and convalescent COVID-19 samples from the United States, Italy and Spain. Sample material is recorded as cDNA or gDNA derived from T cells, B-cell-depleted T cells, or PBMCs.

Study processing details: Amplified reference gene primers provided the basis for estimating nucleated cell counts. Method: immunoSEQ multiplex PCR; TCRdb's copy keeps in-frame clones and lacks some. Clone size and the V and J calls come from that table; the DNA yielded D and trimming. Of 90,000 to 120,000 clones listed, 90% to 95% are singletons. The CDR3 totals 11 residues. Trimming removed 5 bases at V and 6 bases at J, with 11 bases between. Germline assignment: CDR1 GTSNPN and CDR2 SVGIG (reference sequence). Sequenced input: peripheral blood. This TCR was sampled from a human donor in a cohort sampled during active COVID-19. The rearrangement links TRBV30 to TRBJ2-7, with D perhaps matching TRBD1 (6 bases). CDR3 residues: CAWDTGPEQYF. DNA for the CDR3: TGTGCCTGGGATACAGGGCCCGAGCAGTACTTC.